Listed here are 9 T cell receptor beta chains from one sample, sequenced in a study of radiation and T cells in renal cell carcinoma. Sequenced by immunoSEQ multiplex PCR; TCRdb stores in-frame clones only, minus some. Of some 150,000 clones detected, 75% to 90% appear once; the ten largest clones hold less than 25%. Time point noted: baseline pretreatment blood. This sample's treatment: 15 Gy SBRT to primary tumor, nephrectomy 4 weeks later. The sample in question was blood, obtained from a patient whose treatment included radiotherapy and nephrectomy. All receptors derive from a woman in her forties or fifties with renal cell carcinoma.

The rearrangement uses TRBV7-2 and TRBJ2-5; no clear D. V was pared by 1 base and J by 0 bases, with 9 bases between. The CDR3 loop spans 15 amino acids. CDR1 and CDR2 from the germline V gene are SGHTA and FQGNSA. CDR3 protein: CASSLDSGYQETQYF. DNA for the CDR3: TGTGCCAGCAGCTTAGATTCCGGGTACCAAGAGACCCAGTACTTC.

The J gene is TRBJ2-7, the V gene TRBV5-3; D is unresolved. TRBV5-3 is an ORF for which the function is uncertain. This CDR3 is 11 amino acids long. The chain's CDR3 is CELIRPYEQYF. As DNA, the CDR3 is TGTGAGTTAATTAGACCCTACGAGCAGTACTTC.

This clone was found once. The CDR3 protein is CASSLEAGDTQYF. DNA of the CDR3: TGCGCCAGCAGCTTGGAAGCGGGTGATACGCAGTATTTT. The V call is TRBV5-1, the J call TRBJ2-3; perhaps TRBD2 as D (6 bases). The CDR3 extends over 13 amino acids. V lost 0 bases and J 6 bases, leaving 8 bases between the germline ends. CDR1 and CDR2 (germline): SGHRS, YFSETQ. The full variable domain, rest sourced from reference TRBV5-1 and TRBJ2-3, is KAGVTQTPRYLIKTRGQQVTLSCSPISGHRSVSWYQQTPGQGLQFLFEYFSETQRNKGNFPGRFSGRQFSNSRSEMNVSTLELGDSALYLCASSLEAGDTQYFGPGTRLTVL.

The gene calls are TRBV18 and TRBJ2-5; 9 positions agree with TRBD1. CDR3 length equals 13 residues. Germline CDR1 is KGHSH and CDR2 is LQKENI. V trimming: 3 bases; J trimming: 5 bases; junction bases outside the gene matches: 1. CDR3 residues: CASSPGTGETQYF. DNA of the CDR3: TGTGCCAGCTCACCGGGGACAGGGGAGACCCAGTACTTC.

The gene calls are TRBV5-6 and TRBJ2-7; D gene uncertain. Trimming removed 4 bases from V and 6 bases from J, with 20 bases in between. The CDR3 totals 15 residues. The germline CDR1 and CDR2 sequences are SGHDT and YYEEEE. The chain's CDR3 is CASSHPLVVPSEQYF. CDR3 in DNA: TGTGCCAGCAGCCACCCACTCGTGGTGCCCTCCGAGCAGTACTTC.

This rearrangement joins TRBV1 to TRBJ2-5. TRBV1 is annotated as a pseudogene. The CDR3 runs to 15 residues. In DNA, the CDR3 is TGCACCAGCAGCCAAGGGGCGTCAATCGGGGAGACCCAGTACTTC. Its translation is CTSSQGASIGETQYF.

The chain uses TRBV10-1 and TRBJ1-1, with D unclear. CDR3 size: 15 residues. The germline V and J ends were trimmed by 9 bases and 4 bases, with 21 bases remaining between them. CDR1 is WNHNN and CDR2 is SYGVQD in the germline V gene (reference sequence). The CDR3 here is CARNPPRAPTTEAFF. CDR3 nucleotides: TGCGCCAGAAACCCCCCTCGGGCCCCGACCACTGAAGCTTTCTTT.

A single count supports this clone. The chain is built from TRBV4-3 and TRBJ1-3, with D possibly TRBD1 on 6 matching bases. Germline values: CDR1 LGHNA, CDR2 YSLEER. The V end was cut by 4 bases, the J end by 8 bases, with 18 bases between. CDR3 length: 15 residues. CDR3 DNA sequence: TGCGCCAGCAGCCCTAGGCAGGGGTTAATTGACACCATATATTTT. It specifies CASSPRQGLIDTIYF.

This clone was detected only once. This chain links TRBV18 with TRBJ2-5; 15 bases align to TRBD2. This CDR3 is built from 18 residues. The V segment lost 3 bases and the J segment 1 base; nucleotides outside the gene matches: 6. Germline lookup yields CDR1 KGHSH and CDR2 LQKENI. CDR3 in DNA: TGTGCCAGCTCACCGGGACTAGCGGGAGGATCGGGCCAAGAGACCCAGTACTTC. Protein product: CASSPGLAGGSGQETQYF.